This section outlines one T cell receptor (beta chain) sequence together with its context. As handled by the study authors: Cell counts per sample came from amplifying reference gene primers. The assay was immunoSEQ multiplex PCR, and TCRdb's table has in-frame clones only and misses some. The V and J calls and the clone size are those of that table, but D and trimming were determined from the DNA. The repertoire holds about 88,000 clones, with 90% as singletons. CDR1 and CDR2 from the germline V gene are MGHDK and SYGVNS. V gave up 1 base and J gave up 4 bases; unmatched junction bases: 6. The CDR3 is 17 residues long. These data originate in a study of blood T cell repertoires in COVID-19. Study as a whole: There were acute and convalescent COVID-19 samples, and they came from the United States, Italy and Spain. Sources were T cells, B-cell-depleted T cells, or PBMCs; the material itself was cDNA or gDNA.

The clonotype was recovered from a man in his sixties with acute or convalescent COVID-19. The genes are TRBV25-1 and TRBJ2-3; 12 positions agree with TRBD2. Sequencing was carried out using peripheral blood. CDR3 nucleotides: TGTGCCAGCAGTGAATCCCGACTAGCGGGAGCCTCAGATACGCAGTATTTT. Amino acid sequence: CASSESRLAGASDTQYF.